Listed here is a single T cell receptor beta chain. The entry originates in a study of blood T cell repertoires in COVID-19. Background on the study: Acute-phase and convalescent COVID-19 samples originated in the United States, Italy and Spain. From T cells, B-cell-depleted T cells, or PBMCs came the material, which was cDNA or gDNA.

V was shortened by 7 bases and J by 6 bases, with 21 bases between the two germline ends. Germline CDR1 is MNHEY and CDR2 is SVGEGT. CDR3 length: 16 amino acids. Sequencing was performed with immunoSEQ multiplex PCR; in TCRdb, only in-frame clones are kept and a portion is missing. The repertoire holds 65,000 to 95,000 clones, about 83% seen once, with approximately 8% in the top ten. Sequenced material: peripheral blood. The chain combines TRBV6-2 or TRBV6-3 with TRBJ2-2, with a weak D call TRBD2 (6 bases). This TCR came from a man aged 25-45 years with acute or convalescent COVID-19. In nucleotides, the CDR3 is TGTGCCAGCAACCCGCACCGGAGGGCCGGTGCCGGGGAGCTGTTTTTT. Translated: CASNPHRRAGAGELFF.